Here is one TCR beta chain with its context. This sample stems from a study of blood T cell repertoires in COVID-19. Original analysis: Amplification of reference gene primers provided the estimated nucleated cell counts. Clones were sequenced by immunoSEQ multiplex PCR, and TCRdb holds only the in-frame ones, with some missing. V and J calls and clone size are those listed in that table; D and trimming were worked out from the DNA. The sample includes around 200,000 clones, about nine tenths of them seen just once. Germline loops: CDR1 SNHLY, CDR2 FYNNEI. V was pared by 4 bases and J by 1 base, with 7 bases of the junction left unmatched. This CDR3 spans 16 amino acids.

This TCR came from a man aged 18 to 29 with active or convalescent COVID-19. What was sequenced was peripheral blood. This chain joins TRBV2 and TRBJ2-1, with TRBD2 identical over 7 bases. The DNA for the CDR3 is TGTGCCAGCAGTGGGAGGTTGGGGGGGTCCTACAATGAGCAGTTCTTC. Translating gives CASSGRLGGSYNEQFF.